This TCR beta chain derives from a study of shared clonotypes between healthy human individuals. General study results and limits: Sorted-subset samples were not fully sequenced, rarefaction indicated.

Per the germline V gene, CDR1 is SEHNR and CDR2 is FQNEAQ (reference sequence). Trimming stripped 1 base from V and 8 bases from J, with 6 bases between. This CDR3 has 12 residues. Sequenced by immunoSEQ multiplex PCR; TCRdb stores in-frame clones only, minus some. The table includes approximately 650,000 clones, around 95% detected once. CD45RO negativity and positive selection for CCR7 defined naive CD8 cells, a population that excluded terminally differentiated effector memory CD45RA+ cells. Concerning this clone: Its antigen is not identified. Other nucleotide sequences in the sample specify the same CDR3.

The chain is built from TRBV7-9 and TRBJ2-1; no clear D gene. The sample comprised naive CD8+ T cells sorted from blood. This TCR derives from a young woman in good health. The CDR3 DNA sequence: TGTGCCAGCAGCTTAGTTGGCGATGAGCAGTTCTTC. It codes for CASSLVGDEQFF.